This T cell receptor beta chain derives from a study of T cell responses to AZD1222 COVID-19 vaccine. Regarding the study as a whole: Repertoire sampling was restricted to post-peak T cell response timepoints. White British people made up most donors, females outnumbered males, and clonal diversity was possibly underestimated. Reportedly, nearly half the spike-specific TCRs target unmutated variant regions.

This clone occurred once. Antigen: not known. Using immunoSEQ multiplex PCR, the repertoire was profiled, and TCRdb retains in-frame clones only, with some absent. Of under 150,000 clones listed, roughly nine tenths are singletons. Germline loops: CDR1 SQVTM, CDR2 ANQGSEA. This CDR3 has 14 amino acids. Unmatched junction bases numbered 8, after V lost 6 bases and J lost 0 bases. Both about-4-week and about-12-week second-dose recipients were combined. The sample consisted of peripheral blood, taken 28 days after the second AZD1222 dose. The TCR sequence derives from an adult who received the AZD1222 COVID-19 vaccine. V and J are TRBV29-1 and TRBJ2-7; 7 bases fit TRBD1. The CDR3 DNA reads as TGCAGCGTGAGAGGACAGGAAAGCTCCTACGAGCAGTACTTC. The encoded protein is CSVRGQESSYEQYF.